The sequence of this TCR beta chain was determined in a study of metastatic and nonmetastatic thyroid tumors (dated by TCRdb to between 2020 and 2021). In terms of the full investigation: The researchers compared repertoires between peripheral blood samples and tumor or nodule tissue samples from patients with malignant or benign thyroid disease. General study outcomes and caveats: TCR beta diversity was reported as significantly higher in malignant tumors than in benign nodules, in both blood and tumor samples.

The sample holds many counts of this clone. Its antigen is not yet known. There are no base qualities to consult, and no much larger clone falls within one base. The V and J ends are trimmed by 6 bases and 0 bases, leaving 23 bases between them. The CDR3 sequence holds 18 residues, the cysteine and phenylalanine included. The kept DNA is CDR3 alone, 54 bases in frame from the first base. Based on the germline V gene (reference sequence), the CDR1 and CDR2 sequences are MNHEY and SMNVEV. No treatment had been received by any patient before thyroid surgery. Using T-cell receptor beta sequencing, the study looked back at clinical samples from patients collected from about 2011 to 2019. Libraries were built with PCR. The listed sequencing device is Illumina HiSeq 4000. The TCR beta-chain CDR3 region of each patient was profiled by high-throughput sequencing. Concerning the study's data processing: The researchers built a classifier to tell apart papillary thyroid cancer patients with distant metastasis, based on CDR3 differences among clinicopathological groups. To measure repertoire diversity the researchers used the Shannon index, while the Morisita-Horn index served to gauge how similar the tumor and blood repertoires were. Starting from the raw public reads, TCRdb applied fastp trimming at Q25, assembled clones with MiXCR and retained in-frame beta chains. TCRdb, not the authors, supplied the V and J calls. This sample comprises tens of thousands of clones, roughly 15% of them detected only once. The ten largest clones represent roughly 6.2% of the sample.

The chain is assembled from TRBV27 and TRBJ1-2; matching of 5 bases hints at TRBD1 as the D gene. The TCR comes from a male donor with papillary thyroid cancer or a benign thyroid nodule (not recorded which). Some clones in this sample may be carry-over from other donors' samples. The sample comprised blood. The CDR3 region: CASRKRDGTHHPNYGYTF. The DNA sequence is as follows: TGTGCCAGCAGAAAGAGGGACGGAACACACCACCCTAACTATGGCTACACCTTC.